Many counts were recorded for the clone carrying this TCR beta chain. This CDR3 region has 14 residues. The V end lost 2 bases, the J end lost 2 bases, and 10 bases lay between the germline ends. Germline assignment: CDR1 MNHEY and CDR2 SMNVEV (reference sequence). The data belong to a study of T cells in Graves' hyperthyroidism and ophthalmopathy. Hyperthyroidism, newly diagnosed and lasting under 2 months, affected patients aged 18 to 65. Uncontrolled infections, other autoimmune diseases, pregnancy or lactation led to exclusion of patients. The source of the PBMCs was over 8.5 ml of fresh peripheral blood. Amplified TCR beta CDR3 regions derived from RNA transcripts. An initial round of RT-PCR targeting the TCR CDR3 relied on the HTBI primer set. TCRdb reprocessed the multiplex PCR reads via MiXCR and lists one record per CDR3 protein. The data contain about 590,000 distinct CDR3 sequences, 15% to 19% of them singletons.

Sample: blood. The clonotype comes from a young woman with Graves' hyperthyroidism. The chain couples TRBV27 to TRBJ2-7; weak D call: TRBD2 (6 bases). This CDR3 reads CASSLTGSAYEQYF. CDR3 coding DNA: TGTGCCAGCAGTTTAACCGGGAGTGCCTACGAGCAGTACTTC.